This T cell receptor (beta chain) stems from a study of cytomegalovirus exposure and HLA in healthy donors. Study-level findings and limits: Rare TCR sequences predominated, though certain public TCRs were found in many donors. Later analysis identified around 15,000 TCR beta sequences associated with HLA alleles, using a false discovery rate threshold of 0.05. Later, an analysis showed that TCR beta chains associated with HLA were more clonally expanded than others that were equally common.

On this clone itself: As yet, its antigen is unknown. The germline gene is not matched at one end of the junction; a read error may be the cause.

PCR employed 60 Vbeta and 13 Jbeta primers. The repertoire was sequenced with immunoSEQ multiplex PCR; TCRdb's copy has only in-frame clones and lacks some. The sample carries roughly 150,000 clones, more than 65% recorded once. Healthy bone marrow donors formed the donor group. Sequenced material: PBMCs. This TCR was recovered from a man aged 50-60 years in good health and CMV-seropositive.

CDR3 DNA: TGTGCTAGCAGCTTATCGGACGGCGGGGAGACCCAGTACTTC. Translation: CASSLSDGGETQYF. The V call is TRBV7-7, the J call TRBJ2-5; TRBD2 might be the D (5 bases). The V gene's germline CDR1 is SSHAT and CDR2 FNYEAQ (reference sequence). This CDR3 comprises 14 residues.